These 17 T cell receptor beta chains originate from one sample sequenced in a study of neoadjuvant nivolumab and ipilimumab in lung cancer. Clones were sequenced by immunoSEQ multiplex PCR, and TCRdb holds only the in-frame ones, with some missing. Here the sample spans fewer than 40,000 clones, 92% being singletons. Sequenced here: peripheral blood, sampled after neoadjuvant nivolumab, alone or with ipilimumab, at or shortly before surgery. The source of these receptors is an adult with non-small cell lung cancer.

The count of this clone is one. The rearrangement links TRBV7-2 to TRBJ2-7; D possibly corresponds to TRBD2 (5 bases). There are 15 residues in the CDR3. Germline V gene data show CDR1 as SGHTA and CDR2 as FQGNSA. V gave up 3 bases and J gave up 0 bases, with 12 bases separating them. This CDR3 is CASSFDGGFSYEQYF. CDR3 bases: TGTGCCAGCAGCTTCGATGGCGGGTTCTCCTACGAGCAGTACTTC.

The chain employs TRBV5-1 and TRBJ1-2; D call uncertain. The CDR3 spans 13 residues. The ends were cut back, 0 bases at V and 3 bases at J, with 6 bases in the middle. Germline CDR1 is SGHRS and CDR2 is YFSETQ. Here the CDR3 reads CASSLEGDYGYTF. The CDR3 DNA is TGCGCCAGCAGCTTGGAGGGCGACTATGGCTACACCTTC.

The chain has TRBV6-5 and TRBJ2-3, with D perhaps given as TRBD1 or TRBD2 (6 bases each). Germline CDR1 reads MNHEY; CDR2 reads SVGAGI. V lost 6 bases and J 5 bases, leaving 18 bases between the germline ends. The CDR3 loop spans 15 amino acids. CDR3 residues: CASSSWRKGGDTQYF. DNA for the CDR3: TGTGCCAGCAGCTCGTGGCGGAAGGGGGGAGATACGCAGTATTTT.

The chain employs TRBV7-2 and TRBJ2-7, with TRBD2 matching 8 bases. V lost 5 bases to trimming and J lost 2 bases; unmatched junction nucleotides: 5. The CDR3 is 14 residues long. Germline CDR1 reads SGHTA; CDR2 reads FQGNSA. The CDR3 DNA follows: TGTGCCAGCAGCCCCCGGGGGGGGCCCTACGAGCAGTACTTC. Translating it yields CASSPRGGPYEQYF.

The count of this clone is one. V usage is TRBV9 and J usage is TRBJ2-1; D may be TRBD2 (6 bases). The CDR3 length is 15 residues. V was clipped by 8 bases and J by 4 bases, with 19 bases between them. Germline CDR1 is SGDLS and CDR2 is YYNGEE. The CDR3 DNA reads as TGTGCCAGTCACCCCTCTCGGGGGAGGTACAATGAGCAGTTCTTC. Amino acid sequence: CASHPSRGRYNEQFF.

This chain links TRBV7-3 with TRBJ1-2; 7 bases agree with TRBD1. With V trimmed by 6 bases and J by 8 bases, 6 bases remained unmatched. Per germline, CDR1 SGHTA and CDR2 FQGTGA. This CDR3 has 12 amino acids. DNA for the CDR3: TGTGCCAGCAGTCGAGACAGGGAGGGCTACACCTTC. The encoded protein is CASSRDREGYTF.

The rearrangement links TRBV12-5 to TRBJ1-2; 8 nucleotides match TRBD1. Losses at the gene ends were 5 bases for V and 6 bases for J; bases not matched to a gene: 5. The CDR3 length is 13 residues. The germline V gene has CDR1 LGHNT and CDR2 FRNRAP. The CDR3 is CASGAPGQDGYTF. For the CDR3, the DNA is TGTGCTAGTGGTGCTCCGGGACAGGATGGCTACACCTTC.

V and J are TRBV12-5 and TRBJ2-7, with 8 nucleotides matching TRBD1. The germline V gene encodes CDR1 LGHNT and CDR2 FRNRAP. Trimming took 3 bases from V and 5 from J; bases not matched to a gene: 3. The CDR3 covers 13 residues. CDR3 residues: CASGFGQGNEQYF. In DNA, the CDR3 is TGTGCTAGTGGTTTCGGACAGGGAAACGAGCAGTACTTC. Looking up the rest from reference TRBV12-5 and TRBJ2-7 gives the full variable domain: DARVTQTPRHKVTEMGQEVTMRCQPILGHNTVFWYRQTMMQGLELLAYFRNRAPLDDSGMPKDRFSAEMPDATLATLKIQPSEPRDSAVYFCASGFGQGNEQYFGPGTRLTVT.

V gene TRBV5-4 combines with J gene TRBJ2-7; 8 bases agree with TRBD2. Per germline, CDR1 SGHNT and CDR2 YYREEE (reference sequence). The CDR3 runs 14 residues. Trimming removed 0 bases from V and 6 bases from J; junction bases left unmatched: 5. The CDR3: CASSLEREGSEQYF. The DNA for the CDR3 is TGTGCCAGCAGCTTGGAACGGGAGGGGAGCGAGCAGTACTTC.

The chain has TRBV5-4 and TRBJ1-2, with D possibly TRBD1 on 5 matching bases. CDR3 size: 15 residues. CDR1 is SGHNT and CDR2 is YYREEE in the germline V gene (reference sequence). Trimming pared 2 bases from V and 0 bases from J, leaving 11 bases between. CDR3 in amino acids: CASSLQVTSNYGYTF. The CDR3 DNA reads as TGTGCCAGCAGCTTACAGGTCACATCTAACTATGGCTACACCTTC.

The CDR3 sequence is CASSPLVAGGYNEQFF. For the CDR3, the DNA is TGCGCCAGCAGCCCACTAGTAGCGGGAGGTTACAATGAGCAGTTCTTC. This chain uses TRBV5-1 with TRBJ2-1; 10 nucleotides align to TRBD2. Germline V lookup: CDR1 SGHRS, CDR2 YFSETQ. The CDR3 length is 16 residues. The V and J ends lost 4 bases and 4 bases, in that order; junction bases with no gene match: 8.

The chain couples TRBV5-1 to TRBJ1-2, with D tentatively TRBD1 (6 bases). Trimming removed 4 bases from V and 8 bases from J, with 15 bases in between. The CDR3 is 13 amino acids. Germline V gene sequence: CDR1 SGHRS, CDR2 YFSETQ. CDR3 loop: CASSREGGTGYTF. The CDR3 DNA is TGCGCCAGCAGCCGAGAAGGGGGTACCGGCTACACCTTC. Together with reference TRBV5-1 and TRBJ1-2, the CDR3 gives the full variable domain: KAGVTQTPRYLIKTRGQQVTLSCSPISGHRSVSWYQQTPGQGLQFLFEYFSETQRNKGNFPGRFSGRQFSNSRSEMNVSTLELGDSALYLCASSREGGTGYTFGSGTRLTVV.

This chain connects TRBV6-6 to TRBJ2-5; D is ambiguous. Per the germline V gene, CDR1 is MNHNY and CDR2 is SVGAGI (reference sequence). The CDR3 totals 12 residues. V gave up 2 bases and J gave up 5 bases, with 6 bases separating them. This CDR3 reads CASSYNAETQYF. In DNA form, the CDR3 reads TGTGCCAGCAGTTACAATGCGGAGACCCAGTACTTC.

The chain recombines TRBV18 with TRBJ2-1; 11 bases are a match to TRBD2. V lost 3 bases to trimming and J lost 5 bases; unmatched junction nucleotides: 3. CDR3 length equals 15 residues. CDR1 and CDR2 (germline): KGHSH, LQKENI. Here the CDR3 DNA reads TGTGCCAGCTCACCTTTTAGCGGGAGGGACAATGAGCAGTTCTTC. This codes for CASSPFSGRDNEQFF.

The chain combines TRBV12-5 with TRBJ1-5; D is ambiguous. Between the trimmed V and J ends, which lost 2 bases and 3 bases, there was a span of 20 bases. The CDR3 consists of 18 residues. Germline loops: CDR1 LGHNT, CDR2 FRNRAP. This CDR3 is CASGLPHRVPLDNQPQHF. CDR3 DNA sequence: TGTGCTAGTGGTTTGCCCCACAGAGTTCCATTAGACAATCAGCCCCAGCATTTT.

The DNA of the CDR3 is TGTGCCAGCAGACTCTCGACTAGCTCAGATACGCAGTATTTT. This encodes CASRLSTSSDTQYF. The chain carries TRBV2 and TRBJ2-3; 7 bases agree with TRBD2. Germline V gene sequence: CDR1 SNHLY, CDR2 FYNNEI. The V and J ends lost 6 bases and 4 bases, in that order; junction bases with no gene match: 7. CDR3 length: 14 amino acids.

CDR3 DNA sequence: TGTGCCAGCAGTACCAACGAGCAGTACTTC. Residues: CASSTNEQYF. The chain employs TRBV28 and TRBJ2-7; D remains unclear. The CDR3 runs 10 residues. The germline V gene encodes CDR1 MDHEN and CDR2 SYDVKM. V lost 5 bases, J lost 5 bases, and 4 bases lay in between.